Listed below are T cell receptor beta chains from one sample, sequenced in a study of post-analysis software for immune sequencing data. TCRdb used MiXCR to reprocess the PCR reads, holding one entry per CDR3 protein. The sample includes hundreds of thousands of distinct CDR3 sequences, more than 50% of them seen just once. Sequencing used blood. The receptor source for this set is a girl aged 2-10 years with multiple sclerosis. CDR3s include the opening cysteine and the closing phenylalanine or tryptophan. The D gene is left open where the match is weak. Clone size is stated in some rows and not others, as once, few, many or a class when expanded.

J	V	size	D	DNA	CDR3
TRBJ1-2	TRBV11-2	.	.	TGTGCCAGCAGCCGCGGAGTGGGTGGGGTCTATGGCTACACCTTC	CASSRGVGGVYGYTF
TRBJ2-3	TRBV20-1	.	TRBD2	TGCAGTCTCAATAGCGGGAGAGCAACAGATACGCGGTATTTT	CSLNSGRATDTRYF
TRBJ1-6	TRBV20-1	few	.	TGCAGTGCTAGAGAACCAGGGGCCTATAATTCACCCCTCCACTTT	CSAREPGAYNSPLHF
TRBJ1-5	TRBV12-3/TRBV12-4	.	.	TGTGCCGGCAGTTTAGCGGCCGGGGGCAATCAGCCCCAGCATTTT	CAGSLAAGGNQPQHF
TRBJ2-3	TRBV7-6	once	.	TGTGCCAGCAGCTTTTCCCCACGCCCTGCAGATACGCAGTATTTT	CASSFSPRPADTQYF
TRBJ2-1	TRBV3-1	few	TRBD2	TGTGCCAGCAGCCACCTACTAGCGGGAGGGCCAAATGAGCAGTTCTTC	CASSHLLAGGPNEQFF
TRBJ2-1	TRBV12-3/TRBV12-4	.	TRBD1	TGTGCCAGCAGGACAGGGGAAATGGGTGAGCAGTTCTTC	CASRTGEMGEQFF
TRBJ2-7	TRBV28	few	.	TGTGCCAGCAGATCCCCCAGTCAGGGCTACGAGCAGTACTTC	CASRSPSQGYEQYF
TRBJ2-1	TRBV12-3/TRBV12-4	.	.	TGTGCCAGCACCGGGGTATACAATGAGCAGTTCTTC	CASTGVYNEQFF
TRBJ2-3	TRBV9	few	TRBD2	TGTGCCAGCAGCCAAAGCGGGGGGTACACAGATACGCAGTATTTT	CASSQSGGYTDTQYF
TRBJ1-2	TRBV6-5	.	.	TGTGCCAGCAGTGCGATAGGGAATGGCTACACCTTC	CASSAIGNGYTF
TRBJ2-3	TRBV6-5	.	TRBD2	TGTGCCAGCAGTTCCCTAACGGGGGGGACAGATACGCAGTATTTT	CASSSLTGGTDTQYF
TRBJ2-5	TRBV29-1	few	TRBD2	TGCAGCGTTGGGATTAGCGGGAGTCGAGAGACCCAGTACTTC	CSVGISGSRETQYF